A selection of T cell receptor beta chains follows, all from one sample in a study of blood T cell repertoires in COVID-19. Profiled with immunoSEQ multiplex PCR; TCRdb holds only in-frame clones, not every one. This table has about 71,000 clones, roughly 90% appearing once. Sequencing input: peripheral blood. The receptors were sampled from a man aged 25-40 years with acute or convalescent COVID-19. Both conserved end residues are part of each CDR3.

CDR3 length: 12
J gene: TRBJ1-6
V gene: TRBV10-3
CDR3 protein: CAISDGDSPLHF

CDR3 length: 14
J gene: TRBJ1-2
V gene: TRBV19
CDR3 protein: CASSITFRNYGYTF

CDR3 length: 16
J gene: TRBJ2-2
V gene: TRBV5-6
CDR3 protein: CASSLSGGRNTGELFF

CDR3 length: 13
J gene: TRBJ1-1
V gene: TRBV19
CDR3 protein: CASSTQMNTEAFF

CDR3 length: 15
J gene: TRBJ1-5
V gene: TRBV5-1
CDR3 protein: CASSLDGESNQPQHF

CDR3 length: 15
J gene: TRBJ2-2
V gene: TRBV6-5
CDR3 protein: CATGAGGANTGELFF

CDR3 length: 18
J gene: TRBJ2-7
V gene: TRBV4-1
CDR3 protein: CASSQDGVAGNPSYEQYF

CDR3 length: 15
J gene: TRBJ2-2
V gene: TRBV3-1/TRBV3-2
CDR3 protein: CASSQDRLRSGELFF

CDR3 length: 18
J gene: TRBJ2-2
V gene: TRBV28
CDR3 protein: CASSFPSHGQGHTGELFF

CDR3 length: 18
J gene: TRBJ1-4
V gene: TRBV6-6
CDR3 protein: CASSHRYRGSSTNEKLFF

CDR3 length: 14
J gene: TRBJ1-2
V gene: TRBV6-5
CDR3 protein: CASSYGTGAYGYTF

CDR3 length: 13
J gene: TRBJ1-1
V gene: TRBV9
CDR3 protein: CASSVGTETEAFF

CDR3 length: 14
J gene: TRBJ1-3
V gene: TRBV7-2
CDR3 protein: CASSSGFSGNTIYF

CDR3 length: 15
J gene: TRBJ2-3
V gene: TRBV7-2
CDR3 protein: CASSPGTPRTDTQYF

CDR3 length: 15
J gene: TRBJ2-1
V gene: TRBV27
CDR3 protein: CASSTTSPHYNEQFF

CDR3 length: 12
J gene: TRBJ1-2
V gene: TRBV29-1
CDR3 protein: CSVEVPDYGYTF

CDR3 length: 12
J gene: TRBJ2-1
V gene: TRBV7-3
CDR3 protein: CASSLLESEQFF

CDR3 length: 13
J gene: TRBJ2-3
V gene: TRBV30
CDR3 protein: CAWTSGYADTQYF

CDR3 length: 14
J gene: TRBJ1-1
V gene: TRBV18
CDR3 protein: CASSPSRGNTEAFF

CDR3 length: 16
J gene: TRBJ2-1
V gene: TRBV24-1
CDR3 protein: CATSDFGQGAKNEQFF

CDR3 length: 16
J gene: TRBJ2-5
V gene: TRBV5-1
CDR3 protein: CASSIGLAGLGETQYF

CDR3 length: 14
J gene: TRBJ1-2
V gene: TRBV18
CDR3 protein: CASSPRQDSYGYTF

CDR3 length: 15
J gene: TRBJ1-4
V gene: TRBV5-8
CDR3 protein: CASSPRQGADEKLFF

CDR3 length: 13
J gene: TRBJ1-1
V gene: TRBV6-1
CDR3 protein: CASRLTGNTEAFF

CDR3 length: 16
J gene: TRBJ2-7
V gene: TRBV19
CDR3 protein: CASSIALGLSSYEQYF

CDR3 length: 15
J gene: TRBJ1-4
V gene: TRBV25-1
CDR3 protein: CASSELGVEQEKLFF

CDR3 length: 12
J gene: TRBJ1-4
V gene: TRBV25-1
CDR3 protein: CASRDSNEKLFF

CDR3 length: 16
J gene: TRBJ2-7
V gene: TRBV6-2/TRBV6-3
CDR3 protein: CASSYFRLAAAYEQYF

CDR3 length: 11
J gene: TRBJ1-2
V gene: TRBV6-6
CDR3 protein: CASEGPLGYTF

CDR3 length: 15
J gene: TRBJ2-3
V gene: TRBV6-5
CDR3 protein: CASSSRRGGSDTQYF

CDR3 length: 14
J gene: TRBJ2-3
V gene: TRBV3-1/TRBV3-2
CDR3 protein: CASSHAYRGGTQYF

CDR3 length: 15
J gene: TRBJ1-2
V gene: TRBV7-9
CDR3 protein: CASSAGQGAKYGYTF

CDR3 length: 14
J gene: TRBJ1-4
V gene: TRBV6-2/TRBV6-3
CDR3 protein: CASSYGTRGEKLFF

CDR3 length: 17
J gene: TRBJ1-1
V gene: TRBV6-1
CDR3 protein: CASSEARGSRRNTEAFF

CDR3 length: 11
J gene: TRBJ1-2
V gene: TRBV3-1/TRBV3-2
CDR3 protein: CASRTEYGYTF

CDR3 length: 15
J gene: TRBJ1-4
V gene: TRBV7-9
CDR3 protein: CASSWGQGPNEKLFF

CDR3 length: 14
J gene: TRBJ1-2
V gene: TRBV11-3
CDR3 protein: CASSLGGQRYGYTF

CDR3 length: 12
J gene: TRBJ1-3
V gene: TRBV10-3
CDR3 protein: CAIGPAGNTIYF

CDR3 length: 16
J gene: TRBJ1-6
V gene: TRBV3-1/TRBV3-2
CDR3 protein: CASSQDVAGGKSPLHF

CDR3 length: 11
J gene: TRBJ1-2
V gene: TRBV19
CDR3 protein: CASGVGNGYTF

CDR3 length: 15
J gene: TRBJ2-7
V gene: TRBV6-2/TRBV6-3
CDR3 protein: CASSYSALADYEQYF

CDR3 length: 14
J gene: TRBJ2-2
V gene: TRBV7-9
CDR3 protein: CASGRAGNTGELFF

CDR3 length: 14
J gene: TRBJ2-1
V gene: TRBV11-2
CDR3 protein: CASSPRTTNNEQFF